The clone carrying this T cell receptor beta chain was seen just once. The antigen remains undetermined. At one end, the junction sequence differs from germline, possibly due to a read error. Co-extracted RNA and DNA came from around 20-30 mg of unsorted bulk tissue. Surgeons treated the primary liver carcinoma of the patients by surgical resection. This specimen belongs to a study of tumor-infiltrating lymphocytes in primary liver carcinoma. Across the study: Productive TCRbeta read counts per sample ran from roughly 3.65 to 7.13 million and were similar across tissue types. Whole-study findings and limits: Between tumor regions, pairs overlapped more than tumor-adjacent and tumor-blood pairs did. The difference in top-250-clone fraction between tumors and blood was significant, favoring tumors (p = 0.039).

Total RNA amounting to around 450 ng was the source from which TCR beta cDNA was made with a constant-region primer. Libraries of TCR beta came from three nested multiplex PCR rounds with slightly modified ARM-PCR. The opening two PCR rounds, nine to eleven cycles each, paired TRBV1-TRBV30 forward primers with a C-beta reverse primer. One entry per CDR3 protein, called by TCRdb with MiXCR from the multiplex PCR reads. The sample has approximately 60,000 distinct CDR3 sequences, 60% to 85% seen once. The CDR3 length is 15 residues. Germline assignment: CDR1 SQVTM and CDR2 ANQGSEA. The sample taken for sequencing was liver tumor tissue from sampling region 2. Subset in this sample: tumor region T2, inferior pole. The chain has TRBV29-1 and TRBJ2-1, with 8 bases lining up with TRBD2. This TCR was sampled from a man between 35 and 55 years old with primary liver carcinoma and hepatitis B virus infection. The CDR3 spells CRVGLAGGFYNEQFF. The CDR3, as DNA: TGCAGAGTTGGACTAGCAGGAGGGTTCTACAATGAGCAGTTCTTC.